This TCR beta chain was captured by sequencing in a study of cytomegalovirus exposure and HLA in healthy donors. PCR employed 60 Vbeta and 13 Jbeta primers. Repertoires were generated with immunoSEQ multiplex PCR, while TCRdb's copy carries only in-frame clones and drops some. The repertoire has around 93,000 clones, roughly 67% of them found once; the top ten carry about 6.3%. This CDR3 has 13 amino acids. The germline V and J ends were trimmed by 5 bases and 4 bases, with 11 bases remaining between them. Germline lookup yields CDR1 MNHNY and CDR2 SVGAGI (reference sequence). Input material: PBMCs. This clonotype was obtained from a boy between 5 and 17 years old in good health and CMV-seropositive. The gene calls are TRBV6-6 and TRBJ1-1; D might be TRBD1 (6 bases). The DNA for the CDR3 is TGTGCCAGCAGTCTGGACAGAGGCACTGAAGCTTTCTTT. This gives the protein CASSLDRGTEAFF.